Here is one T cell receptor (beta chain) with its context. Only one count was recorded for this clonotype. No antigen is known for it. No much larger clone is present one base from it, and per-base qualities are unavailable. Single-read evidence is weak. The library relied on multiplex PCR. TCRdb names Illumina HiSeq 4000 as the instrument used. CDR3 regions were amplified by Arm-PCR with iRepertoire HTBI primers to construct TCR beta libraries. Before sequencing, the PCR products went through gel purification. In the authors' own workflow: Gene usage analysis of CDR3 amino acid clonotypes used the 60 to 80 TRBV and about 15 TRBJ segments found across samples. COPE and FqMerger were used to merge filtered high-quality paired reads into contigs. BLAST was used to align contigs to IMGT TRBV, TRBD and TRBJ reference genes, and CDR3 was defined according to IMGT. Highly expanded clones were defined as clonotypes with a frequency above 0.1%. Repertoire diversity was measured by Shannon entropy, and V-J evenness by the Gini coefficient. A clonotype found in more than one individual was treated as public. TCRdb reran the public reads through fastp at Q25 and MiXCR, keeping productive beta chains. CDR3 protein duplicates are merged, each entry listing the most common genes and DNA. In this record, the V and J calls reflect TCRdb's handling and not the investigators' own analysis. The sample contains some 430,000 distinct CDR3 sequences, about a fifth of them found a single time. Together, the top ten hold roughly 6.9% of the sample.

The entry originates in a study of regulatory T cells in long-lasting Graves disease (dated by TCRdb to about 2021). Background for the entire study: Persistent Graves' disease was defined as persistently positive TSH receptor autoantibodies together with antithyroid drug treatment for over 5 years. This study used TCR sequencing and RNA sequencing of peripheral blood to compare persistent Graves' disease patients against newly diagnosed Graves' disease patients. The study took place in China and was registered as a clinical trial. A total of some 33 samples were covered by TCR sequencing, comprising approximately 13 persistent and approximately 20 newly diagnosed Graves' disease patients. Persistent Graves' disease patients in the clinical cohort had taken antithyroid drugs for about 9.7 years on average.

Taken with the paper, the label for time point translates to: persistent/refractory GD, antithyroid drugs over 5 years with positive TRAb. For both TCR sequencing and RNA sequencing, RNA was extracted from PBMCs in TRIzol. The diagnosis of Graves' disease followed American Thyroid Association guidelines. Recruitment of patients was carried out at an endocrinology department in Xi'an, China. Each patient gave 7.5 to 10 milliliters of peripheral blood, collected in an EDTA anticoagulant tube. PBMCs were isolated by Ficoll Paque Plus density gradient separation without further T cell sorting. RNA quality was checked with an Agilent 2100 Bioanalyzer and agarose gel, and concentration with a NanoDrop 2000. Overall results and qualifications from the work: Patients with persistent disease shared more public clonotypes (around 2,700) than newly diagnosed patients did (966). Persistent Graves' disease patients showed lower TCR Shannon entropy and fewer highly expanded clones than newly diagnosed patients, suggesting clonal expansion. Preferential use of TRBV28, TRBJ1-2 and TRBJ2-5 was observed in persistent disease, whereas TRBV20-1 and TRBJ2-1 were favored in newly diagnosed disease. Peripheral blood alone was examined, since thyroid tissue, which constituted the primary lesion, could not be accessed. Only the TCR beta chain was sequenced and analyzed. The small sample size was acknowledged by the authors as a limitation that may reduce accuracy.

Measured from the cysteine to the phenylalanine, the CDR3 is 12 residues long. CDR3 DNA is the only sequence kept; it has 36 bases, read in frame from the first base. Deletion took 8 bases off V and 1 base off J, with a span of 9 bases between the germline ends. The germline V gene (reference sequence) yields GTSNPN for CDR1 and SVGIG for CDR2. This clonotype originated in a female donor with Graves disease. Recombination joined TRBV30 with TRBJ1-3; there is no confident call for the D gene. The sequences come from peripheral blood mononuclear cells (PBMCs), collected when the disease was refractory, from a patient treated with antithyroid drugs. The CDR3 protein is CARGWSGNTIYF. The nucleotides read TGTGCCCGGGGATGGTCTGGAAACACCATATATTTT.